This T cell receptor (beta chain) was sequenced for a study of T-cell reconstitution after alpha-beta-depleted transplantation in children. Trimming at V came to 6 bases and at J to 6 bases, leaving 17 bases not matched to a gene. The CDR3 is made up of 16 amino acids. The TCRbeta library incorporated unique molecular identifiers. TCRdb redid the calling of the PCR reads with MiXCR, one entry per CDR3 protein. Seen here are about 500,000 distinct CDR3 sequences, roughly 33% observed once, and the top ten hold 2% to 3%. Sequencing used PBMCs from the stem cell graft donor, obtained from the stem cell graft. The source of this sequence is a human donor who donated a stem cell graft to a child with aplastic anemia. The V and J genes are TRBV12-3 or TRBV12-4 and TRBJ2-7; TRBD2 aligns across 7 bases. DNA of the CDR3: TGTGCCAGCAGCCCCCCGGCGGGAGCGCTGTTCGGCGAGCAGTACTTC. This encodes CASSPPAGALFGEQYF.